A selection of T cell receptor beta chains follows, all from one sample in a study of blood T cells in healthy people across ages. TCRdb independently ran MiXCR on the 5' RACE reads; one entry per CDR3 protein. The sample lists about 1,500,000 distinct CDR3 sequences; roughly 27% were seen once. Sequencing used blood. These TCRs come from a woman aged 25 to 39 in good health. The CDR3 runs from the conserved cysteine through the conserved F or W. Each record gives: clone size, V gene, J gene, CDR3 protein. Only part of the rows carry a size: once, few, many, or a class if the clone is expanded.

>few|TRBV7-9|TRBJ2-7
CASSSSVLADRSKAEQYF
>few|TRBV7-9|TRBJ2-5
CASSAREETQYF
>few|TRBV7-2|TRBJ2-3
CASSHRGTSGGLYTQYF
>.|TRBV5-1|TRBJ1-6
CASRSEPIRNSPLHF
>.|TRBV6-6|TRBJ1-1
CASSYPSGSKNTEAFF
>few|TRBV9|TRBJ2-3
CASSVGGLYTDTQYF
>once|TRBV27|TRBJ1-2
CASSRTGQGGRGYTF
>few|TRBV7-9|TRBJ1-2
CASSSAGFNYGYTF
>.|TRBV7-6|TRBJ2-5
CASSLLVGPQETQYF
>.|TRBV5-5|TRBJ1-6
CAGSLRGRDNSPLHF
>many|TRBV20-1|TRBJ2-1
CSAPGLAGVPNEQFF
>few|TRBV5-1|TRBJ2-5
CASPGLQDREETQYF
>.|TRBV6-1|TRBJ1-6
CASSESRVANSPLHF
>.|TRBV27|TRBJ2-7
CASSLVNTPWMHEQYF
>few|TRBV5-1|TRBJ1-2
CASSLEAGLDGYTF
>many|TRBV29-1|TRBJ1-2
CSGKGTGDYGYTF
>many|TRBV7-2|TRBJ1-2
CASSAQGANYGYTF
>few|TRBV5-1|TRBJ2-2
CASRLTSGPGGELFF
>once|TRBV20-1|TRBJ2-1
CSARGFGRGGDEQFF
>many|TRBV10-1|TRBJ2-3
CASSESAVADTQYF
>.|TRBV10-3|TRBJ2-1
CAIMPTGGSYNEQFF
>few|TRBV5-1|TRBJ2-7
CASSLGGLRPSPPHEQYF
>.|TRBV4-2|TRBJ2-7
CASSRTAGGLSYEQYF
>few|TRBV15|TRBJ1-5
CATSRVRRDTNQPQHF
>few|TRBV6-5|TRBJ1-4
CASSMSWDRVEKLFF
>.|TRBV2|TRBJ1-5
CASRFGTVHNQPQHF
>.|TRBV19|TRBJ2-6
CASTTGGSGANVLTF
>few|TRBV5-5|TRBJ2-1
CASSHAPQVFGQFF
>many|TRBV29-1|TRBJ2-4
CSVEQVDKNIQYF
>few|TRBV24-1|TRBJ1-2
CATSDLPMQVYGYTF
>few|TRBV7-2|TRBJ2-1
CASSPTRSQQFF
>many|TRBV5-5|TRBJ2-1
CASSPTRVGNEQFF
>few|TRBV20-1|TRBJ2-1
CSARPPGGLNEQFF
>few|TRBV6-6|TRBJ1-5
CASSSNGQNNQPQHF
>few|TRBV2|TRBJ2-7
CASSLTNRYEQYF
>.|TRBV3-1|TRBJ2-4
CASSPNDRGAKNIQYF
>.|TRBV7-2|TRBJ2-1
CASSLVGGAALNEQFF
>few|TRBV6-1|TRBJ1-2
CASSEVYRVADYGYTF
>few|TRBV9|TRBJ2-5
CASSPGTSVVYETQYF